This T cell receptor beta chain was sequenced during a study of T cell repertoires in cytomegalovirus infection. The overall study: From public TCR beta signatures came an indication of both CMV infection and matching HLA type.

The germline CDR1 and CDR2 sequences are MNHEY and SVGAGI. Trimming took off 6 bases at V and 6 bases at J, with 12 bases between the two ends. CDR3 length equals 12 residues. TCRdb itself ran the reads through MiXCR, one entry per CDR3 protein. The sample has a few hundred thousand distinct CDR3 sequences; about a sixth are singletons. The study, taken as a whole, reports: Summed frequency of shared TCR beta families picked out CMV carriers who also had the relevant HLA. It was HLA-C-restricted CMV-specific TCR beta clonotypes that dominated the response ex vivo.

In regard to this clonotype: Its antigen is unknown.

The genes are TRBV6-5 and TRBJ2-7, with a weak D call TRBD1 (6 bases). The origin of this receptor is a human donor in good health (CMV status not recorded). Some clones in this sample may be carry-over from other donors' samples. What was sequenced was PBMCs. The CDR3 DNA reads TGTGCCAGCAGCGGTCAGGGGCGCGAGCAGTACTTC. It yields the protein CASSGQGREQYF.